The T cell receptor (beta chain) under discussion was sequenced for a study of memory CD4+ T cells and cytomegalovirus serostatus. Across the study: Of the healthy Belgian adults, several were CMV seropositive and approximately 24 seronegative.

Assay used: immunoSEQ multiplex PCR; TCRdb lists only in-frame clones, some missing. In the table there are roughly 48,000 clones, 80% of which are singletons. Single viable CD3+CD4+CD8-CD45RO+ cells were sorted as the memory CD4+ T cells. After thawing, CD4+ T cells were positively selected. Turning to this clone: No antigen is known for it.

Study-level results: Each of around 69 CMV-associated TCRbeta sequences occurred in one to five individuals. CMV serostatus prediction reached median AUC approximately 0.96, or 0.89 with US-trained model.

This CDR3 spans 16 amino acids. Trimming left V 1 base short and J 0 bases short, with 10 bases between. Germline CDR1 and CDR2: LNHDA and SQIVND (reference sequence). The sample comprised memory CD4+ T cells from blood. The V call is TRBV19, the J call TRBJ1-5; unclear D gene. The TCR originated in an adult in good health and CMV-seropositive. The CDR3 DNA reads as TGTGCCAGTAGTATAGTCCGGGTCCTTAGCAATCAGCCCCAGCATTTT. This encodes CASSIVRVLSNQPQHF. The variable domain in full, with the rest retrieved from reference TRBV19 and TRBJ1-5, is DGGITQSPKYLFRKEGQNVTLSCEQNLNHDAMYWYRQDPGQGLRLIYYSQIVNDFQKGDIAEGYSVSREKKESFPLTVTSAQKNPTAFYLCASSIVRVLSNQPQHFGDGTRLSIL.